The 6 T cell receptor beta chains in this list originate from one sample, sequenced in a study of blood T cell repertoires in COVID-19. Libraries were prepared by immunoSEQ multiplex PCR; TCRdb keeps only in-frame clonotypes and omits some of them. The sample shows under 200,000 clones, about four fifths of them seen only once. The material sequenced was peripheral blood. These receptors were obtained from a man aged 65-85 years with active or convalescent COVID-19.

The chain has TRBV19 and TRBJ1-2; 11 bases agree with TRBD1. Germline loops: CDR1 LNHDA, CDR2 SQIVND (reference sequence). This CDR3 is 15 amino acids long. V shed 6 bases, J shed 8 bases, and the junction held 11 bases outside the gene matches. CDR3 nucleotides: TGTGCCAGTAGCAGTGGACAGGGGGCCACCGGAGGCTACACCTTC. This translates into CASSSGQGATGGYTF.

The chain is built from TRBV9 and TRBJ2-3; 12 nucleotides align to TRBD2. The CDR3 consists of 19 residues. With V trimmed by 2 bases and J by 4 bases, 14 bases remained unmatched. Germline CDR1 SGDLS, CDR2 YYNGEE. The CDR3 coding sequence is TGTGCCAGCAGCGTGAACCTAAGACTAGCGGGAGTGGTGGCAGATACGCAGTATTTT. This codes for CASSVNLRLAGVVADTQYF. Supplemented by reference TRBV9 and TRBJ2-3, the full variable domain reads DSGVTQTPKHLITATGQRVTLRCSPRSGDLSVYWYQQSLDQGLQFLIQYYNGEERAKGNILERFSAQQFPDLHSELNLSSLELGDSALYFCASSVNLRLAGVVADTQYFGPGTRLTVL.

This clone occurred a few times. V and J are TRBV19 and TRBJ1-3; TRBD1 is a possible D gene (5 bases). Germline assignment: CDR1 LNHDA and CDR2 SQIVND (reference sequence). Between the trimmed V and J ends, which lost 1 base and 0 bases, there was a span of 19 bases. The CDR3 sequence is 19 residues long. The CDR3 here is CASSIAPSDSLNSGNTIYF. Here the CDR3 DNA reads TGTGCCAGTAGTATAGCCCCCTCTGACAGCCTGAACTCTGGAAACACCATATATTTT.

The chain carries TRBV5-4 and TRBJ2-3; TRBD2 aligns across 10 bases. The trim removed 0 bases at V and 4 bases at J, leaving 8 bases unmatched. The CDR3 totals 17 residues. Germline V lookup: CDR1 SGHNT, CDR2 YYREEE (reference sequence). The CDR3 region is CASSLAGSGGRADTQYF. CDR3 coding DNA: TGTGCCAGCAGCTTGGCCGGTAGCGGGGGGAGGGCAGATACGCAGTATTTT.

The CDR3 is CASSQESGVGNQPQHF. As DNA, the CDR3 is TGCGCCAGCAGCCAAGAATCCGGGGTGGGGAATCAGCCCCAGCATTTT. The chain couples TRBV4-1 to TRBJ1-5, with D hard to call. Germline assignment: CDR1 MGHRA and CDR2 YSYEKL. V was trimmed by 0 bases and J by 4 bases, leaving 13 bases between them. CDR3 length: 16 residues.

The rearrangement joins TRBV7-2 to TRBJ2-5; D is perhaps TRBD2 (5 bases). The CDR3 spans 16 residues. V was pared by 5 bases and J by 0 bases, with 16 bases between. CDR1 SGHTA and CDR2 FQGNSA come from the germline V gene. CDR3 region: CASSPPWGAHQETQYF. As DNA, the CDR3 is TGTGCCAGCAGCCCGCCGTGGGGAGCGCACCAAGAGACCCAGTACTTC.